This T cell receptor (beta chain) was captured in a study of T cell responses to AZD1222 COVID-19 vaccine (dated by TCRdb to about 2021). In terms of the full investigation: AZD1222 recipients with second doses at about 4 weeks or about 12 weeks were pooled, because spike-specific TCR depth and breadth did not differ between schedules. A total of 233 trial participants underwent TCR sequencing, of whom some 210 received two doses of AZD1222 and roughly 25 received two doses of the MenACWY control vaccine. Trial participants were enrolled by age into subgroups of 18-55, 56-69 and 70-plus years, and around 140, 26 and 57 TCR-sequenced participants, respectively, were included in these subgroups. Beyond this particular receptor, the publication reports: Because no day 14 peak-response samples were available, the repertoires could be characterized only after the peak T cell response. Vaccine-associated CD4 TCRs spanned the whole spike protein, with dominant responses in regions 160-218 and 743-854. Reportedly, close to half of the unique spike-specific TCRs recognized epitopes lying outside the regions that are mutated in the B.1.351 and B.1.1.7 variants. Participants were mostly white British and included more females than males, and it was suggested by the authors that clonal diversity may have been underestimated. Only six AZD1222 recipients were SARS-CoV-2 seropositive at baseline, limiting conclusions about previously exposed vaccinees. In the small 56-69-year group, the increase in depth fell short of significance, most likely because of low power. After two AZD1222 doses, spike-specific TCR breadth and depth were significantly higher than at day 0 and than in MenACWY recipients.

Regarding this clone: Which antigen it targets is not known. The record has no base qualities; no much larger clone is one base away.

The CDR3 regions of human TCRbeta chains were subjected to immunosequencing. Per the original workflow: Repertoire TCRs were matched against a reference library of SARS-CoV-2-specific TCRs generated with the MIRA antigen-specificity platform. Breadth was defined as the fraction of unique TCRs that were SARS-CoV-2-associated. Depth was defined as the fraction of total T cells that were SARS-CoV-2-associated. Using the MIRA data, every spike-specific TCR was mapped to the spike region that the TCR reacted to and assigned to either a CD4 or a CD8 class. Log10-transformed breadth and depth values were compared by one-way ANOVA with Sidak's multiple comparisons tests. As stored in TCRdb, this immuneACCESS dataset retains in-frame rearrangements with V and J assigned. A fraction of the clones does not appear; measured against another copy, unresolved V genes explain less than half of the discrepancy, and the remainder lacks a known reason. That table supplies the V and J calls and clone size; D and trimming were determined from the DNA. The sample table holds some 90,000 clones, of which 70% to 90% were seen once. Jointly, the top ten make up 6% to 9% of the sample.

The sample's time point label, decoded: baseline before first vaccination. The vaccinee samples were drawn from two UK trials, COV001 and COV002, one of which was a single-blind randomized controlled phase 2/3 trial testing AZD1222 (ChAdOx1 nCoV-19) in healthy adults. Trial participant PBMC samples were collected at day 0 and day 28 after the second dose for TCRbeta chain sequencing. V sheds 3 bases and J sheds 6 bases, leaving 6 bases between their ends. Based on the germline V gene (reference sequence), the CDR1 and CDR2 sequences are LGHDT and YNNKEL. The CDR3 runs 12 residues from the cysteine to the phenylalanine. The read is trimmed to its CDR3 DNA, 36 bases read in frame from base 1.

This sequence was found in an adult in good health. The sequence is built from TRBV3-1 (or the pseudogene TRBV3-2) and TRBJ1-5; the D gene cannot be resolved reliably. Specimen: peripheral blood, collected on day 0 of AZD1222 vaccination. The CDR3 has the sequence CASSQSGQPQHF. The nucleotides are TGTGCCAGCAGCCAGAGTGGTCAGCCCCAGCATTTT.